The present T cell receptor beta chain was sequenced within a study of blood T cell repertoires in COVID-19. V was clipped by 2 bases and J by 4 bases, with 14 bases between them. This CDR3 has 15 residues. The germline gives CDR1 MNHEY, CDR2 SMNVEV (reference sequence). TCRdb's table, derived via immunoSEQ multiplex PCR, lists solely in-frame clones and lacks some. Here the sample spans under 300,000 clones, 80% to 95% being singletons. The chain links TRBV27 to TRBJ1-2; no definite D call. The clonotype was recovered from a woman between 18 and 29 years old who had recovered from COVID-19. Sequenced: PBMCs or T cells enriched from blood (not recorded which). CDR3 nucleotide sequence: TGTGCCAGCAGTTTAAAGAGGGAGACACGCTATGGCTACACCTTC. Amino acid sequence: CASSLKRETRYGYTF.